This T cell receptor (beta chain) came from a study of CD4+ T cells in melanoma. The data were produced by immunoSEQ multiplex PCR, yet TCRdb's version contains in-frame clones alone and is incomplete. The table includes about 140,000 clones, around 90% detected once. Points from the study as a whole: Diverse differentiation states were reported for melanoma neoantigen-specific CD4+ T cells. A reported correlation linked neoantigen-specific CD4+ T cells to CD8+, macrophage and B cell function.

In the case of this clone: Its antigen is still unknown.

V was pared by 4 bases and J by 8 bases, with 20 bases between. The length of the CDR3 is 16 residues. The germline V gene has CDR1 MNHNS and CDR2 SASEGT. This sequence originates from a human donor with melanoma. The chain joins TRBV6-1 to TRBJ1-4; D is undetermined. CDR3 sequence: CASSVLARAQGEKLFF. The CDR3, as DNA: TGTGCCAGCAGTGTTTTAGCCCGGGCCCAAGGGGAAAAACTGTTTTTT.